This T cell receptor beta chain was obtained from a study of human T cells and chemical hapten exposure. About the research overall: Patients, mostly women, had alopecia areata, alopecia totalis or alopecia universalis.

Time point denoted: pre-sensitization, week 0. The treatment here: therapeutic diphenylcyclopropenone sensitization with weekly scalp DPC. This clonotype was seen at least ten times. The study used a library that attached unique molecular identifiers to individual cDNA molecules. TCRdb independently ran MiXCR on the RACE reads; one entry per CDR3 protein. Of tens of thousands of distinct CDR3 sequences listed, around 9.5% are singletons. Material: whole blood, obtained in connection with sensitization to the hapten diphenylcyclopropenone (DPC). This receptor was obtained from a woman aged 40 to 55 with alopecia areata. Some clones in this sample may be carry-over from other donors' samples.

The DNA for the CDR3 is TGCAGTGCTAGCCTGGCGGGAAGAACCGGGGAGCTGTTTTTT. As protein: CSASLAGRTGELFF. V usage is TRBV20-1 and J usage is TRBJ2-2, with a possible D match to TRBD2 (6 bases). This CDR3 has 14 amino acids. The V gene lost 3 bases and the J gene lost 5 bases, with 13 bases spanning the gap. Germline V gene sequence: CDR1 DFQATT, CDR2 SNEGSKA (reference sequence).